This record looks at one T cell receptor beta chain sequence and its context. This may stem from a read error, because a much larger clone lies one nucleotide away. A read error is likely, as this CDR3 ends without the conserved phenylalanine or tryptophan. These data belong to a study of CD8 T cells in ankylosing spondylitis. MiXCR, run by TCRdb on the 5' RACE reads, gives a single entry per CDR3 protein. Of 200,000 to 300,000 distinct CDR3 sequences in the sample, less than 9.5% were seen once. Trimming at V came to 0 bases and at J to 9 bases, leaving 9 bases not matched to a gene. CDR3 length equals 17 residues. Germline V CDR1 and CDR2: SGHNT, YYREEE (reference sequence).

The sequence was obtained from a female donor with ankylosing spondylitis or in good health (not recorded which). Sequencing was carried out using blood, either unsorted or a sorted T cell fraction (not recorded which). The gene calls are TRBV5-4 and TRBJ2-1; 13 nucleotides line up with TRBD2. CDR3 sequence (DNA): TGTGCCAGCAGCTTGGAGAGGACTAGCGGGAGTCGGGGTGAGCAGTTCCTC. This encodes CASSLERTSGSRGEQFL.